This T cell receptor (beta chain) comes out of a study of early T cells in non-severe SARS-CoV-2 infection. Study context: Alpha and beta chains were unpaired, from unsorted whole-blood bulk RNA.

Study outcomes and limitations: Matching against VDJdb likely underestimated virus-specific expansions, favoring anti-spike CD8.

This clonotype ranks as medium-sized. Its antigen remains unknown. Individual cDNA molecules received unique molecular identifiers. From the 5' RACE reads, TCRdb called clonotypes with MiXCR, one entry per CDR3 protein. Here the sample spans tens of thousands of distinct CDR3 sequences, less than 15% being singletons. CDR3 length: 15 amino acids. Trimming removed 6 bases at V and 2 bases at J, with 16 bases between. From germline, CDR1 is MNHEY and CDR2 SVGAGI. Sequences were obtained from whole blood. The gene calls are TRBV6-5 and TRBJ2-5; D not certain. This TCR was recovered from an adult who was a healthcare worker with PCR-confirmed SARS-CoV-2 infection or an uninfected control (not recorded which). The CDR3 loop reads CASRRTSRLQETQYF. CDR3 bases: TGTGCCAGCAGAAGGACCAGCCGACTTCAAGAGACCCAGTACTTC.